The clone carrying this T cell receptor beta chain was detected many times. Its antigen is unidentified. The data belong to a study of spatial heterogeneity in lung cancer. Study summary: Where they were available, follow-up PBMC samples were sequenced, at a median of approximately two years after resection. Each unique TCR and UMI combination was seen more than ten times on average in raw reads. Overall study results and limits: At resection, ubiquitous expanded tumor TCRs appeared in blood more than at follow-up.

Every TCR cDNA molecule bore its own unique molecular identifier. Each CDR3 protein gets one entry after TCRdb re-called the 5' RACE reads with MiXCR. The sample lists around 27,000 distinct CDR3 sequences; approximately 6% were seen once. Time point specified: blood at routine non-recurrence follow-up after resection. Whole RNA obtained from tumor, nontumor lung or frozen PBMC underwent sequencing without sorting. V was trimmed by 5 bases and J by 4 bases, leaving 9 bases between them. Germline loops: CDR1 SGHTA, CDR2 FQGNSA. The CDR3 contains 14 residues. The chain is built from TRBV7-2 and TRBJ2-6; D is undetermined. The sequencing used PBMCs, collected at follow-up. This sequence was found in a male donor with early-stage non-small cell lung cancer. This CDR3 is CASSVGYGANVLTF. The CDR3 region has the DNA TGTGCCAGCAGCGTAGGGTACGGGGCCAACGTCCTGACTTTC.